This T cell receptor beta chain was found in a study of blood T cell repertoires in COVID-19. CDR1 and CDR2 from the germline V gene are MNHNY and SVGAGI (reference sequence). CDR3 length: 16 amino acids. The ends lost 7 bases at V and 5 bases at J; junction bases unmatched: 7. Produced via immunoSEQ multiplex PCR; TCRdb's table is partial and in-frame only. The table includes roughly 280,000 clones, about nine tenths detected once. This rearrangement joins TRBV6-6 to TRBJ2-2, with 13 bases that match TRBD2. Sequenced material: peripheral blood. This receptor was identified in a woman aged 45-60 years who had recovered from COVID-19. CDR3 coding DNA: TGTGCCAGCACCCCGACTAGCGGGGGGCGTACCGGGGAGCTGTTTTTT. Encoded protein: CASTPTSGGRTGELFF.